The 20 T cell receptor beta chains in this list originate from one sample, sequenced in a study of blood T cell repertoires in COVID-19. This table comes from immunoSEQ multiplex PCR, and its TCRdb copy is limited to in-frame clones, with some not included. The repertoire consists of around 250,000 clones, with over 70% occurring once and the leading ten covering around 7.8%. Material: peripheral blood. The receptors stem from a human donor in a cohort sampled during active COVID-19.

This clone has a handful of counts. The J gene is TRBJ1-1, the V gene TRBV18; D is perhaps TRBD1 (6 bases). Germline V lookup: CDR1 KGHSH, CDR2 LQKENI. V was pared by 4 bases and J by 1 base, with 10 bases between. The CDR3 is 14 amino acids. In DNA form, the CDR3 reads TGTGCCAGCTCACGAGACAGGAAGAACACTGAAGCTTTCTTT. This sequence encodes CASSRDRKNTEAFF.

J is TRBJ2-7 and V is TRBV5-5, with 7 bases aligning to TRBD1. The CDR3 has 14 residues. The ends lost 4 bases at V and 3 bases at J; junction bases unmatched: 7. Per germline, CDR1 SGHKS and CDR2 YYEKEE (reference sequence). CDR3 loop: CASSPGQQGYEQYF. The CDR3 nucleotides are TGTGCCAGCAGCCCGGGACAGCAAGGCTACGAGCAGTACTTC.

V is TRBV2 and J is TRBJ2-7, with a possible D match to TRBD1 (5 bases). Germline V gene data show CDR1 as SNHLY and CDR2 as FYNNEI. The V end was cut by 8 bases, the J end by 5 bases, with 13 bases between. CDR3 length equals 12 residues. The CDR3 bases are TGTGCCAGCGACAGACCCTTGAACGAGCAGTACTTC. Its protein product is CASDRPLNEQYF.

The rearrangement uses TRBV6-5 and TRBJ1-5, with 9 bases matching TRBD1. V lost 6 bases, J lost 4 bases, and 7 bases stayed unmatched. The germline V gene encodes CDR1 MNHEY and CDR2 SVGAGI. The CDR3 extends over 15 amino acids. CDR3 bases: TGTGCCAGCAGACCGGACAGGGGAGGAAATCAGCCCCAGCATTTT. Encoded protein: CASRPDRGGNQPQHF.

DNA for the CDR3: TGTGCCAGCAGCTGGGCTTTGAGTCAGTCCAATGAGCAGTTCTTC. Amino acids: CASSWALSQSNEQFF. The rearrangement links TRBV7-3 to TRBJ2-1, with D uncertain. This CDR3 is built from 15 residues. Trimming removed 4 bases from V and 6 bases from J, with 16 bases in between. CDR1 is SGHTA, CDR2 FQGTGA, per germline.

The DNA for the CDR3 is TGTGCCAGCAGCTTAGATGGGCGCTCTGGAAACACCATATATTTT. This sequence encodes CASSLDGRSGNTIYF. V usage is TRBV11-3 and J usage is TRBJ1-3, with unresolved D. Trimming stripped 0 bases from V and 0 bases from J, with 6 bases between. Germline V gives CDR1 SGHNT, CDR2 YENEEA. The CDR3 covers 15 residues.

This clone was seen just once. This sequence joins TRBV28 and TRBJ2-2, with D unresolved. Deletions cut 6 bases from V and 4 bases from J, with 12 bases between. Germline CDR1 reads MDHEN; CDR2 reads SYDVKM. The CDR3 is made up of 14 amino acids. In DNA form, the CDR3 reads TGTGCCAGCAGGTTTCCGGGTGGCACCGGGGAGCTGTTTTTT. Translated, it gives CASRFPGGTGELFF.

This clone was recorded a few times. The CDR3 here is CASKEFGTGLSEQYF. The CDR3 bases are TGTGCCAGCAAAGAGTTCGGGACAGGTCTTAGCGAGCAGTACTTC. The chain uses TRBV6-5 and TRBJ2-7; 8 bases agree with TRBD1. The CDR3 is made up of 15 amino acids. Germline loops: CDR1 MNHEY, CDR2 SVGAGI. Trimming took 7 bases from V and 6 from J; bases not matched to a gene: 14.

The chain recombines TRBV12-3 or TRBV12-4 with TRBJ2-7; D is possibly TRBD1 (5 bases). The CDR3 has 13 residues. V gave up 2 bases and J gave up 3 bases, with 8 bases separating them. CDR3 DNA: TGTGCCAGCAGTTTACAGGACAACTACGAGCAGTACTTC. Translation gives CASSLQDNYEQYF.

The V and J genes are TRBV19 and TRBJ2-1; 7 bases align to TRBD2. The V and J ends lost 9 bases and 8 bases, in that order; junction bases with no gene match: 10. CDR3 length equals 13 residues. CDR1 is LNHDA and CDR2 is SQIVND in the germline V gene (reference sequence). The DNA for the CDR3 is TGTGCCAGGAAAGGGCGGGAGACGGATGAGCAGTTCTTC. Its translation: CARKGRETDEQFF.

The chain carries TRBV7-2 and TRBJ2-6; D uncertain. CDR3 length equals 14 residues. CDR1 is SGHTA and CDR2 is FQGNSA in the germline V gene. The V end lost 3 bases, the J end lost 2 bases, and 5 bases lay between the germline ends. The CDR3 bases are TGTGCCAGCAGCTTCCCCGCTGGGGCCAACGTCCTGACTTTC. It is translated as CASSFPAGANVLTF.

This clone showed up just a few times. The rearrangement joins TRBV5-6 to TRBJ1-2; possibly TRBD1 for D (6 bases). This CDR3 has 12 amino acids. Trimming removed 1 base from V and 9 bases from J, with 10 bases in between. Germline loops: CDR1 SGHDT, CDR2 YYEEEE. The CDR3 region has the DNA TGTGCCAGCAGCTTGAGGGGGGGAAGCTACACCTTC. The encoded protein is CASSLRGGSYTF.

The CDR3 loop reads CASSQAQRSSYNEQFF. The CDR3 DNA is TGTGCCAGCAGCCAAGCCCAACGGAGCTCCTACAATGAGCAGTTCTTC. This chain links TRBV3-1 (or the pseudogene TRBV3-2) with TRBJ2-1, with D uncertain. The CDR3 sequence is 16 residues long. The germline CDR1 and CDR2 sequences are LGHDT and YNNKEL (reference sequence). The V end was cut by 1 base, the J end by 0 bases, with 10 bases between.

This clone has just a few counts. V is TRBV28 and J is TRBJ1-1; possible D gene TRBD1, 5 bases. Trimming removed 2 bases from V and 4 bases from J, with 8 bases in between. The CDR3 runs to 13 residues. Germline V lookup: CDR1 MDHEN, CDR2 SYDVKM. The CDR3 region has the DNA TGTGCCAGCAGTTTAGTTAGGGGCACTGAAGCTTTCTTT. Its protein product is CASSLVRGTEAFF.

The CDR3 loop is CASSQDGQGYNSPLHF. The CDR3 bases are TGTGCCAGCAGCCAAGACGGGCAGGGCTATAATTCACCCCTCCACTTT. The chain couples TRBV3-1 (or the pseudogene TRBV3-2) to TRBJ1-6; possible D gene TRBD1, 5 bases. This CDR3 is built from 16 residues. V was shortened by 0 bases and J by 3 bases, with 9 bases between the two germline ends. Germline CDR1 LGHDT, CDR2 YNNKEL (reference sequence).

V usage is TRBV29-1 and J usage is TRBJ2-4; a possible D gene is TRBD2 (7 bases). Germline V gene lookup returns CDR1 SQVTM and CDR2 ANQGSEA. The length of the CDR3 is 15 residues. V shed 7 bases and J shed 11 bases, with 27 bases lying between them. The CDR3 here is CSASLAIGGRGFQYF. CDR3 sequence (DNA): TGCAGCGCCTCACTAGCGATCGGGGGCCGGGGCTTTCAGTACTTC.

The chain's CDR3 is CASSLVASRGYGYTF. CDR3 nucleotide sequence: TGTGCCAGCAGCTTGGTGGCGTCTCGGGGCTATGGCTACACCTTC. The chain couples TRBV5-6 to TRBJ1-2; D is unclear. The ends were cut back, 0 bases at V and 4 bases at J, with 13 bases in the middle. Germline assignment: CDR1 SGHDT and CDR2 YYEEEE. The CDR3 has 15 amino acids. The full variable domain, in which reference TRBV5-6 and TRBJ1-2 provide the parts outside the CDR3, is DAGVTQSPTHLIKTRGQQVTLRCSPKSGHDTVSWYQQALGQGPQFIFQYYEEEERQRGNFPDRFSGHQFPNYSSELNVNALLLGDSALYLCASSLVASRGYGYTFGSGTRLTVV.

V gene TRBV6-5 combines with J gene TRBJ1-2; 7 positions agree with TRBD1. Losses at the gene ends were 5 bases for V and 3 bases for J; bases not matched to a gene: 3. The CDR3 has 13 amino acids. Germline V gene lookup returns CDR1 MNHEY and CDR2 SVGAGI. The chain's CDR3 is CASSMTGHYGYTF. The CDR3 nucleotides read TGTGCCAGCAGTATGACAGGGCACTATGGCTACACCTTC.

This clone has only a few counts. The chain carries TRBV28 and TRBJ2-7; the D gene is possibly TRBD2 (5 bases). The germline V and J ends were trimmed by 2 bases and 7 bases, with 21 bases remaining between them. There are 16 residues in the CDR3. Looked up from germline, CDR1 is MDHEN and CDR2 is SYDVKM. This CDR3 is CASSLVGLAGWSEQYF. CDR3 sequence (DNA): TGTGCCAGCAGTTTAGTTGGCCTAGCAGGATGGAGTGAGCAGTACTTC.

The J gene is TRBJ2-2, the V gene TRBV2; D is perhaps TRBD2 (6 bases). The germline V and J ends were trimmed by 8 bases and 6 bases, with 19 bases remaining between them. From germline, CDR1 is SNHLY and CDR2 FYNNEI. This CDR3 has 15 amino acids. CDR3 in DNA: TGTGCCAGCGGAGCAATGGGAGGAGGGGCCGGGGAGCTGTTTTTT. Translation gives CASGAMGGGAGELFF. Filled out from reference TRBV2 and TRBJ2-2, the complete variable domain reads EPEVTQTPSHQVTQMGQEVILRCVPISNHLYFYWYRQILGQKVEFLVSFYNNEISEKSEIFDDQFSVERPDGSNFTLKIRSTKLEDSAMYFCASGAMGGGAGELFFGEGSRLTVL.